Below, 11 T cell receptor beta chains from the same sample are listed, as sequenced in a study of metastatic and nonmetastatic thyroid tumors. There were no patients who had received any treatment before thyroid surgery. Using MiXCR, TCRdb reanalyzed the PCR reads. The sample lists several thousand clones, around 30% seen once, with more than 15% in the top ten. Material for sequencing was adjacent normal tissue. Receptors were obtained from a female donor with papillary thyroid cancer or a benign thyroid nodule (not recorded which). Some clones in this sample may be carry-over from other donors' samples.

This clone came up a few times. One end of the junction varies from germline; a read error may be responsible. The CDR3 coding sequence is TGTGCCAGCACCTTAGCGAGGAGGCCTCTGCCCCAACATTTT. Its translation: CASTLARRPLPQHF. This chain joins TRBV28 and TRBJ1-5; D is undetermined. Germline values: CDR1 MDHEN, CDR2 SYDVKM. The CDR3 covers 14 residues.

This clone was counted at least ten times. A single base separates this from a much larger clone, so it may be a read error. Other nucleotide sequences in the sample specify the same CDR3. The CDR3 bases are TGTGCCAGCAGCCCATCGACGGATCTCAACCGGTTCTTC. Translation: CASSPSTDLNRFF. The genes are TRBV28 and TRBJ2-1; no reliable D call. This CDR3 is built from 13 residues. V was shortened by 6 bases and J by 15 bases, with 21 bases between the two germline ends. The germline V gene has CDR1 MDHEN and CDR2 SYDVKM.

The gene calls are TRBV20-1 and TRBJ1-1; maybe TRBD1 (5 bases). With 0 bases removed from V and 3 bases from J, the gap between germline ends came to 8 bases. The germline CDR1 and CDR2 sequences are DFQATT and SNEGSKA (reference sequence). This CDR3 has 13 residues. DNA of the CDR3: TGCAGTGCTAGAGAGACAGTAGACACTGAAGCTTTCTTT. Residues: CSARETVDTEAFF.

This clone is labeled as medium-sized. The V gene is TRBV28, the J gene TRBJ2-2; TRBD1 agrees at 7 bases. The CDR3 length is 18 residues. Per the germline V gene, CDR1 is MDHEN and CDR2 is SYDVKM. Trimming took 6 bases from V and 2 from J; bases not matched to a gene: 15. The DNA of the CDR3 is TGTGCCAGCAGATCCCCCGGGACAGTCCTAATCAACACCGGGGAGCTGTTTTTT. Translation gives CASRSPGTVLINTGELFF.

The V gene is TRBV11-1, the J gene TRBJ1-1; possibly TRBD1 for D (6 bases). Germline-derived CDR1 and CDR2 are SGHAT and FQDESV (reference sequence). Between the trimmed V and J ends, which lost 5 bases and 0 bases, there was a span of 16 bases. The CDR3 is made up of 16 amino acids. The CDR3 here is CASSNSTGPVNTEAFF. CDR3 DNA sequence: TGTGCCAGCAGCAATTCGACAGGTCCCGTGAACACTGAAGCTTTCTTT.

The rearrangement joins TRBV20-1 to TRBJ1-2; D may be TRBD1 (6 bases). Trimming cost V 5 bases and J 1 base, with 14 bases left between them. There are 14 residues in the CDR3. CDR1 is DFQATT and CDR2 is SNEGSKA in the germline V gene (reference sequence). CDR3 nucleotide sequence: TGCAGTGCTCCAGGACAGTTTGATAACTATGGCTACACCTTC. Translating it yields CSAPGQFDNYGYTF.

The chain employs TRBV9 and TRBJ2-5; possibly TRBD1 or TRBD2 for D (6 bases each). Trimming took 0 bases from V and 1 from J, leaving 13 bases between them. CDR1 and CDR2 from the germline V gene are SGDLS and YYNGEE. This CDR3 contains 16 residues. Here the CDR3 DNA reads TGTGCCAGCAGCGTAGGGAACGGGGGCGGCCAAGAGACCCAGTACTTC. It yields the protein CASSVGNGGGQETQYF.

There are a few counts of this clone. This chain connects TRBV6-1 to TRBJ2-7; 7 bases are a match to TRBD1. CDR1 is MNHNS, CDR2 SASEGT, per germline. This CDR3 comprises 13 residues. The trim removed 6 bases at V and 7 bases at J, leaving 9 bases unmatched. The CDR3 DNA follows: TGTGCCAGCAGACGGGACAGTGTTAGGGAGCAGTACTTC. This sequence encodes CASRRDSVREQYF.

The V gene is TRBV30, the J gene TRBJ1-2; D perhaps matches TRBD1 (5 bases). Germline CDR1 reads GTSNPN; CDR2 reads SVGIG (reference sequence). This CDR3 has 17 amino acids. Trimming shortened V by 4 bases and J by 2 bases, and 23 bases separated the two germline ends. The DNA of the CDR3 is TGTGCCTGGATTCATGGAGACCCGCGAGGGGACAACTATGGCTACACCTTC. Translating it yields CAWIHGDPRGDNYGYTF.

J is TRBJ1-2 and V is TRBV2; 9 positions match TRBD1. V shed 2 bases, J shed 2 bases, and the junction held 3 bases outside the gene matches. Per germline, CDR1 SNHLY and CDR2 FYNNEI. The CDR3 covers 15 residues. The CDR3, as DNA: TGTGCCAGCAGTGAACCGGGACAGGGAAACTATGGCTACACCTTC. Protein product: CASSEPGQGNYGYTF.

This clone came up many times. This may be a read error, as it is one base from a much larger clone. The CDR3 protein is CASSYPETSGDEQFF. As DNA, the CDR3 is TGTGCCAGCAGCTACCCGGAAACTAGCGGAGATGAACAGTTCTTC. V and J are TRBV11-1 and TRBJ2-1, with TRBD2 matching over 8 bases. The CDR3 is 15 amino acids. Per germline, CDR1 SGHAT and CDR2 FQDESV (reference sequence).